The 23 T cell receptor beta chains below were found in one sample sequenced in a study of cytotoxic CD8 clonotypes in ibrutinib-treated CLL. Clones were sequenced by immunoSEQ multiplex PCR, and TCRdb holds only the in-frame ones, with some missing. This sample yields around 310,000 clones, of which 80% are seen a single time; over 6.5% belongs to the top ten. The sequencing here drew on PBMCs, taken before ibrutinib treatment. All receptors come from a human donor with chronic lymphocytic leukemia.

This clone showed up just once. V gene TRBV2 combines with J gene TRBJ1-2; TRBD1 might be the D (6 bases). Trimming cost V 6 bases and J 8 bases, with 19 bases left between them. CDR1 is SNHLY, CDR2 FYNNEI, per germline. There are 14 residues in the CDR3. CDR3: CASSQGGAFGGYTF. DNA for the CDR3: TGTGCCAGCAGCCAAGGGGGGGCTTTTGGCGGCTACACCTTC.

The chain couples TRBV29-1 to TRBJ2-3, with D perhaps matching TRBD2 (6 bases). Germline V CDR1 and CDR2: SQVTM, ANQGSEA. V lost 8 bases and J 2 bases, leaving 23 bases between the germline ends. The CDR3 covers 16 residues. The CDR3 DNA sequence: TGCAGCTACTTTAAAGCCGGAGGGACTGACACAGATACGCAGTATTTT. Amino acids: CSYFKAGGTDTDTQYF.

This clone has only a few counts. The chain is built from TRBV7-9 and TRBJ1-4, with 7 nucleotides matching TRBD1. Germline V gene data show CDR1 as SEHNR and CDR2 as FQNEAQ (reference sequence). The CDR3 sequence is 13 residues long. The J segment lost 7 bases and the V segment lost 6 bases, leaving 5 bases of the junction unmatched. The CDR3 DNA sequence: TGTGCCAGCAGTGTCGGGGACAGTGAAAAACTGTTTTTT. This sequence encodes CASSVGDSEKLFF.

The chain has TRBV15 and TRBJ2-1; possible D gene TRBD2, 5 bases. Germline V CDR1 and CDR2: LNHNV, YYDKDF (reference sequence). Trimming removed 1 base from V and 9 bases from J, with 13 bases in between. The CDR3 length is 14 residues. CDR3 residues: CATSRGGDVLEQFF. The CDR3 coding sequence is TGTGCCACCAGCAGAGGGGGAGATGTACTTGAGCAGTTCTTC.

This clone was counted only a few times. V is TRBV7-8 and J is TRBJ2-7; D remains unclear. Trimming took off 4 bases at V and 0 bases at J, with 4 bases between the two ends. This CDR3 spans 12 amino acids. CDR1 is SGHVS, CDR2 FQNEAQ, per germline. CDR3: CASSWSSYEQYF. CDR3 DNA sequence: TGTGCCAGCAGCTGGAGCTCCTACGAGCAGTACTTC.

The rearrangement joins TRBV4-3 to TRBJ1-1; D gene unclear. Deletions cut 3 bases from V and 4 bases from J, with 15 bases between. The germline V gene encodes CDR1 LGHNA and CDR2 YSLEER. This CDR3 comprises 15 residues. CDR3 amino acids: CASSHLPTSPTEAFF. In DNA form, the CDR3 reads TGCGCCAGCAGCCACTTACCCACGTCTCCCACTGAAGCTTTCTTT.

DNA for the CDR3: TGTGCCAGCAGCTCCATACAGGGGGCCGCTGAAGCTTTCTTT. As protein: CASSSIQGAAEAFF. The chain carries TRBV7-9 and TRBJ1-1, with TRBD1 matching 9 bases. The CDR3 covers 14 residues. V was pared by 4 bases and J by 6 bases, with 6 bases of the junction left unmatched. Germline CDR1 SEHNR, CDR2 FQNEAQ (reference sequence).

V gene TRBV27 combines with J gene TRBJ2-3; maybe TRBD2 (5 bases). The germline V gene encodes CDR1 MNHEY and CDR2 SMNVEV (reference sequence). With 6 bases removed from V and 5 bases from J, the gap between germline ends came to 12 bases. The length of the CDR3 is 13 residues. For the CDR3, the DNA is TGTGCCAGCAGCTCAACCGGACTAGATACGCAGTATTTT. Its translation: CASSSTGLDTQYF.

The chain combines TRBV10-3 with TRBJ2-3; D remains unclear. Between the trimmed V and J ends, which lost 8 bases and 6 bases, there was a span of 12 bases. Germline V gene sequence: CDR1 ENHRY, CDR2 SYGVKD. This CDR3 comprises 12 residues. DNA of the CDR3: TGTGCCATCGGAAGCAACGAGGATACGCAGTATTTT. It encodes CAIGSNEDTQYF.

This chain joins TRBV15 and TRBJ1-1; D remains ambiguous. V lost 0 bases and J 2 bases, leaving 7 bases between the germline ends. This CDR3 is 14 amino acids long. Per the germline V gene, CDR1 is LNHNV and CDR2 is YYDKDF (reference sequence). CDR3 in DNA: TGTGCCACCAGCAGAGATGTGGGTAACACTGAAGCTTTCTTT. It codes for CATSRDVGNTEAFF. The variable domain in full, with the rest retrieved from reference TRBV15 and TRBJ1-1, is DAMVIQNPRYQVTQFGKPVTLSCSQTLNHNVMYWYQQKSSQAPKLLFHYYDKDFNNEADTPDNFQSRRPNTSFCFLDIRSPGLGDTAMYLCATSRDVGNTEAFFGQGTRLTVV.

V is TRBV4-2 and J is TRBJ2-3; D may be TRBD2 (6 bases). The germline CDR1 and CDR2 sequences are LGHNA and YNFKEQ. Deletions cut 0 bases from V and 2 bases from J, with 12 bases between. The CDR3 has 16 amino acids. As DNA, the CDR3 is TGTGCCAGCAGCCAAGAAGTGGGACTTTACACAGATACGCAGTATTTT. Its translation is CASSQEVGLYTDTQYF.

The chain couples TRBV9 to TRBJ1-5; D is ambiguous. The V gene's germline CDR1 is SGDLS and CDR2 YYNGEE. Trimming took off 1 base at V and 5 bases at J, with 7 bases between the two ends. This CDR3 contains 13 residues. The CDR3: CASSVTVDQPQHF. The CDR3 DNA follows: TGTGCCAGCAGCGTAACGGTAGATCAGCCCCAGCATTTT.

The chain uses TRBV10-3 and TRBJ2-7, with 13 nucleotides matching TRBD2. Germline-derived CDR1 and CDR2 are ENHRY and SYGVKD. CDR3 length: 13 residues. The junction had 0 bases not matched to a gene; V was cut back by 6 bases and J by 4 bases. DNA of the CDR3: TGTGCCATCAGGACTAGCGGGAGGTACGAGCAGTACTTC. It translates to CAIRTSGRYEQYF.

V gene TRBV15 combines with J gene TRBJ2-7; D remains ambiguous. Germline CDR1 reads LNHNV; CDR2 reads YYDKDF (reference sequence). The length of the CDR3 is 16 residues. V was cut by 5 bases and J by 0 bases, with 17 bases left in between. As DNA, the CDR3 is TGTGCCACCAGCGAGCAACGACGACACCACTCCTACGAGCAGTACTTC. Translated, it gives CATSEQRRHHSYEQYF. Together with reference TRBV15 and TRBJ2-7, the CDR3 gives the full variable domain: DAMVIQNPRYQVTQFGKPVTLSCSQTLNHNVMYWYQQKSSQAPKLLFHYYDKDFNNEADTPDNFQSRRPNTSFCFLDIRSPGLGDTAMYLCATSEQRRHHSYEQYFGPGTRLTVT.

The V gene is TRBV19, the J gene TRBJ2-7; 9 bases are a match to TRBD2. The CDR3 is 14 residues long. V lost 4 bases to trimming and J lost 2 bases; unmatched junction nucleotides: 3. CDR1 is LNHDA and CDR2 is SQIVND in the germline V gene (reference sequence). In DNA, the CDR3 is TGTGCCAGTAGTAAGCGGGAGGAACCCTACGAGCAGTACTTC. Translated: CASSKREEPYEQYF.

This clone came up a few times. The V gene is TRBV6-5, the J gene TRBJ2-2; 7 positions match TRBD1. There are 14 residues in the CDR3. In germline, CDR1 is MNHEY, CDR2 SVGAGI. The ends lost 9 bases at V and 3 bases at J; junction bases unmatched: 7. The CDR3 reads CASNRGPDTGELFF. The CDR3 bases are TGTGCCAGTAACAGGGGCCCAGACACCGGGGAGCTGTTTTTT.

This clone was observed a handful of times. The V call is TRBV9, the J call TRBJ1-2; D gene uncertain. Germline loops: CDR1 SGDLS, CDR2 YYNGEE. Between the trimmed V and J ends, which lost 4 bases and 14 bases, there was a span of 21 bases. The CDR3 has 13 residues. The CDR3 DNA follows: TGTGCCAGCAGCCCAACTCCCGTGTACGATAGAACCTTC. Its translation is CASSPTPVYDRTF.

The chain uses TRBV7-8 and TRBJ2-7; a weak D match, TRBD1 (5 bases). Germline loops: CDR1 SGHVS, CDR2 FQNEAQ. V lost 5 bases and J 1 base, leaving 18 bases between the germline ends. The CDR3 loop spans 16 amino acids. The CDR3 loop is CASSPEGVLFSYEQYF. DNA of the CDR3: TGTGCCAGCAGCCCCGAAGGGGTATTGTTTTCCTACGAGCAGTACTTC. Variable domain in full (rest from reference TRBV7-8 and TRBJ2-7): GAGVSQSPRYKVAKRGQDVALRCDPISGHVSLFWYQQALGQGPEFLTYFQNEAQLDKSGLPSDRFFAERPEGSVSTLKIQRTQQEDSAVYLCASSPEGVLFSYEQYFGPGTRLTVT.

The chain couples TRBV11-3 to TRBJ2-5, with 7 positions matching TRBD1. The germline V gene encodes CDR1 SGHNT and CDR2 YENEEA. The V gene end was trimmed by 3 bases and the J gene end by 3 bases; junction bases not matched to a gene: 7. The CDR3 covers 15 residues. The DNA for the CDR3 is TGTGCCAGCAGCTTTACCGGGACAGAGGAAGAGACCCAGTACTTC. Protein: CASSFTGTEEETQYF. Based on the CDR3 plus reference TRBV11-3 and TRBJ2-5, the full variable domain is EAGVVQSPRYKIIEKKQPVAFWCNPISGHNTLYWYLQNLGQGPELLIRYENEEAVDDSQLPKDRFSAERLKGVDSTLKIQPAELGDSAVYLCASSFTGTEEETQYFGPGTRLLVL.

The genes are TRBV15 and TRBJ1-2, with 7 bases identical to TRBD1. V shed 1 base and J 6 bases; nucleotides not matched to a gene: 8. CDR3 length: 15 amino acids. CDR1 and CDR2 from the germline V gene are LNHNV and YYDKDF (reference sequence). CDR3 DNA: TGTGCCACCAGCAGAGTCGAAGGGGGCTCGGATGGCTACACCTTC. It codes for CATSRVEGGSDGYTF.

The CDR3 DNA sequence: TGTGCTAGTGGTTCCCATGGGACTAGCGGGAGGCTGGGTAACAATGAGCAGTTCTTC. Translation: CASGSHGTSGRLGNNEQFF. This chain uses TRBV12-5 with TRBJ2-1; 15 nucleotides agree with TRBD2. CDR1 LGHNT and CDR2 FRNRAP come from the germline V gene. The trim removed 4 bases at V and 5 bases at J, leaving 12 bases unmatched. There are 19 residues in the CDR3.

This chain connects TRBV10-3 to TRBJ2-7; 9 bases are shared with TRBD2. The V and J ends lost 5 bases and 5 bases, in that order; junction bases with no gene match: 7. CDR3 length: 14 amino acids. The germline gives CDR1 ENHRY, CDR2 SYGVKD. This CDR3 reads CAISTASGTNEQYF. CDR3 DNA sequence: TGTGCCATCAGTACGGCTAGCGGGACAAACGAGCAGTACTTC.

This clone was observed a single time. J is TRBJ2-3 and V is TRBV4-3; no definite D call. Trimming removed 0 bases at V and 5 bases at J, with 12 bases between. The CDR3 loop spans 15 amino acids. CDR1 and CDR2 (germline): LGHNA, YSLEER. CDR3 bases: TGCGCCAGCAGCCAAGATCTGACCGGGCAAGATACGCAGTATTTT. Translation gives CASSQDLTGQDTQYF.